The 3 T cell receptor beta chains below all came from one sample that was sequenced in a study of CD8 T cells in ankylosing spondylitis. Study-wide points: Among TCR beta sequences, a motif of eight highly homologous variants appeared characteristic of ankylosing spondylitis blood.

Their target antigens are unknown. In TCRdb, the 5' RACE reads were re-called with MiXCR into one record per CDR3 protein. The profile covers 250,000 to 350,000 distinct CDR3 sequences, with less than 9.5% appearing a single time and approximately 15% taken by the ten largest. Sequencing used blood, either unsorted or a sorted T cell fraction (not recorded which). The source of these receptors is a male donor with ankylosing spondylitis.

This clonotype showed up many times. This chain links TRBV29-1 with TRBJ2-3, with D possibly called TRBD1 or TRBD2 (5 bases each). This CDR3 is built from 13 residues. CDR1 and CDR2 from the germline V gene are SQVTM and ANQGSEA. Between the trimmed V and J ends, which lost 7 bases and 2 bases, there was a span of 13 bases. CDR3 amino acids: CSAAGTHTDTQYF. The CDR3 DNA reads as TGCAGCGCCGCCGGGACCCACACAGATACGCAGTATTTT.

This clonotype showed up just a few times. The chain is built from TRBV14 and TRBJ2-2; TRBD2 aligns across 7 bases. Germline V lookup: CDR1 SGHDN, CDR2 FVKESK. The CDR3 runs to 17 residues. The trim removed 3 bases at V and 4 bases at J, leaving 11 bases unmatched. CDR3: CASSHFEAGTTTGELFF. In DNA form, the CDR3 reads TGTGCCAGCAGCCACTTCGAAGCGGGAACTACCACCGGGGAGCTGTTTTTT.

This clonotype was observed a handful of times. The V call is TRBV6-1, the J call TRBJ2-1; the D gene is possibly TRBD1 (5 bases). Germline V gene data show CDR1 as MNHNS and CDR2 as SASEGT. V lost 6 bases to trimming and J lost 4 bases, with 13 bases between them. The CDR3 is 14 amino acids. CDR3 sequence (DNA): TGTGCCAGCAGGATCCTGGGGCAGTACAATGAGCAGTTCTTC. Its protein product is CASRILGQYNEQFF.